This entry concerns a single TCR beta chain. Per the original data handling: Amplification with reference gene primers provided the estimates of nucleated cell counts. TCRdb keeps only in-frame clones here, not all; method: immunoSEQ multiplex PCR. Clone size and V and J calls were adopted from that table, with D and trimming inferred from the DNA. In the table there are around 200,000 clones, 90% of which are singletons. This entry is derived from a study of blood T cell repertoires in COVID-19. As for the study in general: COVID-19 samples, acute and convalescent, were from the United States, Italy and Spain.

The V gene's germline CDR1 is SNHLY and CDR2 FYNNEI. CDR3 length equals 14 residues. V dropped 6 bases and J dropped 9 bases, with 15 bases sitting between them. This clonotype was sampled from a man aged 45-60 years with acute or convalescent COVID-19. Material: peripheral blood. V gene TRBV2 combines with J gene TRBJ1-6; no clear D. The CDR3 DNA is TGTGCCAGCAGGACGGGAGGGCGCGGTTCACCCCTCCACTTT. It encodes CASRTGGRGSPLHF.